Shown below are 31 T cell receptor beta chains from a single sample sequenced in a study of human thymus T cells. The data were produced by immunoSEQ multiplex PCR, yet TCRdb's version contains in-frame clones alone and is incomplete. The table lists 35,000 to 45,000 clones, approximately 95% of them singletons. Source material: blood. The receptor source for this set is a boy younger than two with a congenital heart defect but otherwise immunologically healthy.

In its sample, this clone was seen a few times. This rearrangement joins TRBV5-6 to TRBJ1-5; D is ambiguous. V was clipped by 0 bases and J by 7 bases, with 5 bases between them. The CDR3 loop spans 12 amino acids. Per germline, CDR1 SGHDT and CDR2 YYEEEE. CDR3 sequence: CASSLVGQPQHF. DNA of the CDR3: TGTGCCAGCAGCTTGGTGGGGCAGCCCCAGCATTTT.

The chain joins TRBV5-3 to TRBJ1-1, with D possibly TRBD1 on 5 matching bases. TRBV5-3 is reported as an ORF; its role is uncertain. CDR3 length: 15 residues. Trimming shortened V by 3 bases and J by 4 bases, and 16 bases separated the two germline ends. Written as DNA, the CDR3 is TGTGCCAGAAGCTGGACCAGAGGGGAGGGCACTGAAGCTTTCTTT. Amino acids: CARSWTRGEGTEAFF.

The chain carries TRBV5-6 and TRBJ2-7; 9 positions match TRBD1. The V gene's germline CDR1 is SGHDT and CDR2 YYEEEE. The CDR3 is made up of 15 amino acids. With V trimmed by 4 bases and J by 7 bases, 12 bases remained unmatched. CDR3 DNA sequence: TGTGCCAGCAGCACCCCCGGACAGGGGAGGGGAGAGCAGTACTTC. Amino acids: CASSTPGQGRGEQYF.

The chain uses TRBV5-1 and TRBJ2-6; tentatively, D is TRBD2 (6 bases). CDR3 size: 15 residues. Germline CDR1 is SGHRS and CDR2 is YFSETQ. V lost 6 bases, J lost 0 bases, and 10 bases lay in between. CDR3 bases: TGCGCCAGCAAAATCGGGGGCTCTGGGGCCAACGTCCTGACTTTC. This translates into CASKIGGSGANVLTF.

The chain employs TRBV20-1 and TRBJ1-2, with D perhaps TRBD1 (6 bases). The CDR3 runs to 10 residues. V lost 4 bases to trimming and J lost 6 bases, with 6 bases between them. Looked up from germline, CDR1 is DFQATT and CDR2 is SNEGSKA (reference sequence). The CDR3 sequence is CSAKGDGYTF. CDR3 sequence (DNA): TGCAGTGCTAAGGGGGATGGCTACACCTTC.

V is TRBV5-1 and J is TRBJ2-2; D is perhaps TRBD1 (6 bases). This CDR3 spans 14 amino acids. Germline V CDR1 and CDR2: SGHRS, YFSETQ. The V gene lost 1 base and the J gene lost 3 bases, with 7 bases spanning the gap. This CDR3 is CASSLTGHTGELFF. CDR3 nucleotide sequence: TGCGCCAGCAGCTTGACAGGGCACACCGGGGAGCTGTTTTTT.

This chain uses TRBV4-3 with TRBJ2-5; D uncertain. Trimming removed 4 bases from V and 1 base from J, with 7 bases in between. The germline gives CDR1 LGHNA, CDR2 YSLEER. There are 13 residues in the CDR3. In nucleotides, the CDR3 is TGCGCCAGCAGCCTGGCCTTCCAAGAGACCCAGTACTTC. Its translation is CASSLAFQETQYF.

The CDR3 region has the DNA TGTGCCAGCAGCCAAGATCCGGGACTAAAAGAGACCCAGTACTTC. Encoded protein: CASSQDPGLKETQYF. The V call is TRBV4-2, the J call TRBJ2-5, with 7 bases aligning to TRBD2. The CDR3 is 15 amino acids. With V trimmed by 0 bases and J by 3 bases, 4 bases remained unmatched. Germline loops: CDR1 LGHNA, CDR2 YNFKEQ.

The V call is TRBV6-1, the J call TRBJ2-3, with no clear D. Germline values: CDR1 MNHNS, CDR2 SASEGT. The CDR3 has 11 amino acids. V dropped 8 bases and J dropped 6 bases, with 9 bases sitting between them. The CDR3 bases are TGTGCCAGCGGAAGATTTGATACGCAGTATTTT. Translated: CASGRFDTQYF.

This clone was observed a single time. The chain recombines TRBV5-4 with TRBJ1-5; possible D gene TRBD1, 6 bases. The CDR3 consists of 14 residues. In germline, CDR1 is SGHNT, CDR2 YYREEE (reference sequence). Trimming left V 4 bases short and J 4 bases short, with 12 bases between. CDR3 residues: CASSREGGNQPQHF. CDR3 DNA: TGTGCCAGCAGCCGGGAGGGGGGTAATCAGCCCCAGCATTTT. Full variable domain (rest looked up from reference TRBV5-4 and TRBJ1-5): ETGVTQSPTHLIKTRGQQVTLRCSSQSGHNTVSWYQQALGQGPQFIFQYYREEENGRGNFPPRFSGLQFPNYSSELNVNALELDDSALYLCASSREGGNQPQHFGDGTRLSIL.

The CDR3 sequence: CASSSWPGSQPQHF. CDR3 nucleotide sequence: TGTGCCAGCAGCTCTTGGCCAGGGAGTCAGCCCCAGCATTTT. The chain links TRBV7-2 to TRBJ1-5, with D possibly being TRBD1 (5 bases). Germline CDR1 is SGHTA and CDR2 is FQGNSA. The CDR3 has 14 amino acids. Trimming took 4 bases from V and 6 from J, leaving 13 bases between them. Filled out from reference TRBV7-2 and TRBJ1-5, the complete variable domain reads GAGVSQSPSNKVTEKGKDVELRCDPISGHTALYWYRQSLGQGLEFLIYFQGNSAPDKSGLPSDRFSAERTGGSVSTLTIQRTQQEDSAVYLCASSSWPGSQPQHFGDGTRLSIL.

The chain carries TRBV14 and TRBJ1-3; a possible D gene is TRBD1 (5 bases). The V end was cut by 0 bases, the J end by 4 bases, with 16 bases between. Germline CDR1 SGHDN, CDR2 FVKESK. The CDR3 loop spans 17 amino acids. The CDR3 reads CASSQDQGAEIGNTIYF. CDR3 sequence (DNA): TGTGCCAGCAGCCAAGATCAGGGTGCGGAGATCGGAAACACCATATATTTT.

This sequence joins TRBV27 and TRBJ1-6; 7 bases fit TRBD1. Germline V CDR1 and CDR2: MNHEY, SMNVEV (reference sequence). V trimming: 2 bases; J trimming: 10 bases; junction bases outside the gene matches: 5. The length of the CDR3 is 14 residues. The CDR3 is CASSLRGLGSPLHF. The CDR3 bases are TGTGCCAGCAGTTTAAGGGGGCTAGGGTCACCCCTCCACTTT.

This chain links TRBV10-1 with TRBJ2-7, with D perhaps matching TRBD2 (5 bases). Looked up from germline, CDR1 is WNHNN and CDR2 is SYGVQD (reference sequence). The CDR3 loop spans 14 amino acids. V lost 2 bases and J 7 bases, leaving 15 bases between the germline ends. For the CDR3, the DNA is TGCGCCAGCAGTGAGGTTCAGGTGTCGGGAGAGCAGTACTTC. Protein sequence: CASSEVQVSGEQYF.

This clone was observed once. The chain employs TRBV2 and TRBJ1-4; D call uncertain. In germline, CDR1 is SNHLY, CDR2 FYNNEI. CDR3 length: 12 amino acids. The V end was cut by 7 bases, the J end by 7 bases, with 10 bases between. DNA for the CDR3: TGTGCCAGCACCCCAGACCTTGAAAAACTGTTTTTT. It translates to CASTPDLEKLFF.

This chain uses TRBV4-3 with TRBJ2-1, with 10 bases that match TRBD1. V trimming: 4 bases; J trimming: 4 bases; junction bases outside the gene matches: 4. The CDR3 covers 15 residues. Per the germline V gene, CDR1 is LGHNA and CDR2 is YSLEER. The CDR3 coding sequence is TGCGCCAGCAGCCCCCGGGACAGGGGATACAATGAGCAGTTCTTC. Protein product: CASSPRDRGYNEQFF.

V is TRBV15 and J is TRBJ2-7; the D call may be TRBD1 or TRBD2 (6 bases each). V gave up 0 bases and J gave up 2 bases, with 8 bases separating them. Germline CDR1 reads LNHNV; CDR2 reads YYDKDF (reference sequence). The CDR3 sequence is 14 residues long. The CDR3 sequence: CATSRDGGPYEQYF. CDR3 in DNA: TGTGCCACCAGCAGAGATGGGGGGCCCTACGAGCAGTACTTC.

V usage is TRBV27 and J usage is TRBJ2-7; 7 bases are shared with TRBD2. The CDR3 contains 13 residues. The V segment lost 3 bases and the J segment 3 bases; nucleotides outside the gene matches: 2. Germline loops: CDR1 MNHEY, CDR2 SMNVEV (reference sequence). CDR3 in DNA: TGTGCCAGCAGTTTGCAGCGGGGCTACGAGCAGTACTTC. It is translated as CASSLQRGYEQYF.

This rearrangement joins TRBV14 to TRBJ2-1, with 8 bases matching TRBD2. The CDR3 loop spans 19 amino acids. V lost 0 bases, J lost 7 bases, and 17 bases stayed unmatched. CDR1 is SGHDN, CDR2 FVKESK, per germline. CDR3 nucleotide sequence: TGTGCCAGCAGCCAAGATTTGGTCAGCGGGGGTCCTACGAGGAATGAGCAGTTCTTC. It codes for CASSQDLVSGGPTRNEQFF.

V gene TRBV7-2 combines with J gene TRBJ2-1; 8 nucleotides match TRBD2. Germline loops: CDR1 SGHTA, CDR2 FQGNSA. The CDR3 runs 15 residues. J lost 3 bases, V lost 4 bases, and 5 bases had no gene match. This CDR3 reads CASSSHRGGYNEQFF. The DNA for the CDR3 is TGTGCCAGCAGCTCCCACCGGGGGGGCTACAATGAGCAGTTCTTC.

The V and J genes are TRBV11-2 and TRBJ2-2, with unresolved D. The germline V gene encodes CDR1 SGHAT and CDR2 FQNNGV. The CDR3 has 14 residues. The V end lost 5 bases, the J end lost 5 bases, and 12 bases lay between the germline ends. CDR3 in amino acids: CASSVRHDTGELFF. The CDR3 DNA reads TGTGCCAGCAGCGTCAGACATGATACCGGGGAGCTGTTTTTT.

This chain uses TRBV7-6 with TRBJ2-5, with D perhaps matching TRBD1 (6 bases). CDR3 length: 13 amino acids. Germline CDR1 is SGHVS and CDR2 is FNYEAQ. V lost 4 bases, J lost 2 bases, and 8 bases lay in between. CDR3 sequence (DNA): TGTGCCAGCAGCTGGGGACAACAAGAGACCCAGTACTTC. Translated, it gives CASSWGQQETQYF.

The gene calls are TRBV6-6 and TRBJ1-4; D is uncertain. V was pared by 3 bases and J by 7 bases, with 3 bases between. This CDR3 is 11 amino acids long. Per germline, CDR1 MNHNY and CDR2 SVGAGI (reference sequence). In DNA, the CDR3 is TGTGCCAGCAGTTATGGTGAAAAACTGTTTTTT. Its protein product is CASSYGEKLFF.

The chain employs TRBV5-1 and TRBJ2-1; 11 bases are a match to TRBD2. Germline CDR1 SGHRS, CDR2 YFSETQ. V dropped 4 bases and J dropped 6; count of bases not matched to a gene: 9. The CDR3 length is 16 residues. The CDR3 DNA reads TGCGCCAGCAGCATTCTTAGCGGGGGGGCCATCAATGAGCAGTTCTTC. It specifies CASSILSGGAINEQFF.

V is TRBV6-4 and J is TRBJ2-3; the D is unclear. The CDR3 has 19 amino acids. Germline values: CDR1 MRHNA, CDR2 SNTAGT. Trimming took off 7 bases at V and 0 bases at J, with 26 bases between the two ends. The CDR3 here is CASIPKEKPRSTSTDTQYF. CDR3 nucleotides: TGTGCCAGCATCCCGAAGGAAAAACCTAGATCGACTAGCACAGATACGCAGTATTTT.

The rearrangement joins TRBV27 to TRBJ2-7, with 7 bases identical to TRBD1. The CDR3 sequence is 12 residues long. V shed 3 bases, J shed 7 bases, and the junction held 3 bases outside the gene matches. Germline CDR1 reads MNHEY; CDR2 reads SMNVEV (reference sequence). The CDR3 DNA sequence: TGTGCCAGCAGTTTGTCAGGGGGAGAGCAGTACTTC. It is translated as CASSLSGGEQYF.

This chain joins TRBV11-2 and TRBJ2-3; D is uncertain. The CDR3 length is 12 residues. The germline V gene encodes CDR1 SGHAT and CDR2 FQNNGV. V gave up 5 bases and J gave up 0 bases, with 3 bases separating them. The CDR3 spells CASSPSTDTQYF. In nucleotides, the CDR3 is TGTGCCAGCAGCCCCAGCACAGATACGCAGTATTTT.

This clone came up once. The chain recombines TRBV27 with TRBJ2-5; 11 bases agree with TRBD2. The CDR3 totals 16 residues. From germline, CDR1 is MNHEY and CDR2 SMNVEV (reference sequence). V lost 5 bases to trimming and J lost 1 base; unmatched junction nucleotides: 6. As DNA, the CDR3 is TGTGCCAGCAGTCCACTGACTAGCGGGGCCCAAGAGACCCAGTACTTC. Protein: CASSPLTSGAQETQYF.

This chain joins TRBV28 and TRBJ1-6, with TRBD1 matching over 7 bases. The germline V gene has CDR1 MDHEN and CDR2 SYDVKM. This CDR3 comprises 12 residues. The junction had 8 bases not matched to a gene; V was cut back by 7 bases and J by 14 bases. The CDR3 protein is CASTSPGQTLHF. The CDR3 DNA reads as TGTGCCAGCACCTCACCGGGACAGACCCTCCACTTT.

The chain carries TRBV10-3 and TRBJ2-1; D unresolved. Germline CDR1 ENHRY, CDR2 SYGVKD. The CDR3 is 12 amino acids. V shed 0 bases and J shed 5 bases, with 2 bases lying between them. The CDR3 DNA sequence: TGTGCCATCAGTGAGTCGGACAATGAGCAGTTCTTC. Its translation: CAISESDNEQFF.

The chain links TRBV4-1 to TRBJ1-6; 8 nucleotides line up with TRBD1. This CDR3 is built from 15 residues. Per germline, CDR1 MGHRA and CDR2 YSYEKL. J was trimmed by 6 bases and V by 4 bases; bases with no gene match: 5. This CDR3 is CASSLPTGGNSPLHF. CDR3 nucleotides: TGCGCCAGCAGCCTCCCCACAGGGGGTAATTCACCCCTCCACTTT.